One and the same sample provided the 18 T cell receptor beta chains below, sequenced in a study of blood T cell repertoires in COVID-19. The assay was immunoSEQ multiplex PCR, and TCRdb's table has in-frame clones only and misses some. The sample shows approximately 150,000 clones, 83% of them seen only once. The sequenced material came from peripheral blood. Receptors originate from a woman of 80 years or more with acute or convalescent COVID-19.

This chain joins TRBV7-8 and TRBJ1-1; 9 bases map to TRBD1. Trimming cost V 4 bases and J 5 bases; bases outside gene matches: 11. The CDR3 sequence is 16 residues long. The germline V gene encodes CDR1 SGHVS and CDR2 FQNEAQ. CDR3 loop: CASSSELTGGFTEAFF. CDR3 nucleotides: TGTGCCAGCAGCTCAGAGCTGACAGGGGGTTTTACTGAAGCTTTCTTT.

This chain uses TRBV6-5 with TRBJ2-7, with a weak D call TRBD2 (5 bases). Germline V gene data show CDR1 as MNHEY and CDR2 as SVGAGI. The CDR3 has 16 residues. The ends were cut back, 0 bases at V and 3 bases at J, with 15 bases in the middle. CDR3 in DNA: TGTGCCAGCAGTTACTCCAAGGACGAGGGAGTCTACGAGCAGTACTTC. This translates into CASSYSKDEGVYEQYF.

The chain recombines TRBV28 with TRBJ2-5, with 14 positions matching TRBD2. Per germline, CDR1 MDHEN and CDR2 SYDVKM. The CDR3 is made up of 17 amino acids. The junction had 8 bases not matched to a gene; V was cut back by 4 bases and J by 4 bases. The CDR3 region has the DNA TGTGCCAGCAGTTCCATCCTGGGACTAGCGGGAGTAGAGACCCAGTACTTC. Amino acid sequence: CASSSILGLAGVETQYF.

The genes are TRBV7-2 and TRBJ1-3; D unresolved. The CDR3 extends over 16 amino acids. CDR1 SGHTA and CDR2 FQGNSA come from the germline V gene. Trimming stripped 2 bases from V and 0 bases from J, with 11 bases between. In DNA form, the CDR3 reads TGTGCCAGCAGCTTATCGACACCCCGCTCTGGAAACACCATATATTTT. Amino acid sequence: CASSLSTPRSGNTIYF.

The chain joins TRBV7-6 to TRBJ1-5, with D perhaps TRBD1 (6 bases). Trimming cost V 1 base and J 1 base, with 8 bases left between them. Germline lookup yields CDR1 SGHVS and CDR2 FNYEAQ. The CDR3 spans 15 residues. The CDR3 DNA sequence: TGTGCCAGCAGCTTAGACAGGGCGAGCAATCAGCCCCAGCATTTT. The encoded protein is CASSLDRASNQPQHF. The whole variable domain, remainder taken from reference TRBV7-6 and TRBJ1-5, is GAGVSQSPRYKVTKRGQDVALRCDPISGHVSLYWYRQALGQGPEFLTYFNYEAQQDKSGLPNDRFSAERPEGSISTLTIQRTEQRDSAMYRCASSLDRASNQPQHFGDGTRLSIL.

This rearrangement joins TRBV6-2 or TRBV6-3 to TRBJ1-2; D remains unclear. The CDR3 sequence is 13 residues long. The V end lost 2 bases, the J end lost 2 bases, and 6 bases lay between the germline ends. Germline V gene data show CDR1 as MNHEY and CDR2 as SVGEGT. DNA of the CDR3: TGTGCCAGCAGTTACGCCACAAACTATGGCTACACCTTC. Its protein is CASSYATNYGYTF.

The chain joins TRBV10-3 to TRBJ2-1; 11 positions match TRBD2. Germline CDR1 is ENHRY and CDR2 is SYGVKD. The CDR3 runs to 14 residues. Trimming took 5 bases from V and 9 from J; bases not matched to a gene: 6. DNA of the CDR3: TGTGCCATCAGTCCTCTAGCGGGAGGATTTGAGCAGTTCTTC. This encodes CAISPLAGGFEQFF.

The chain links TRBV7-2 to TRBJ1-4, with TRBD1 matching over 7 bases. Germline values: CDR1 SGHTA, CDR2 FQGNSA. CDR3 size: 14 residues. Trimming cost V 1 base and J 10 bases; bases outside gene matches: 6. The DNA of the CDR3 is TGTGCCAGCAGCTTAGAGACAGGGATTGGAAAACTGTTTTTT. Protein product: CASSLETGIGKLFF.

The V gene is TRBV5-4, the J gene TRBJ2-1; D perhaps matches TRBD2 (5 bases). V lost 4 bases to trimming and J lost 15 bases, with 20 bases between them. Per germline, CDR1 SGHNT and CDR2 YYREEE (reference sequence). The CDR3 covers 13 residues. The CDR3 reads CASSAPTEGPAFF. The CDR3 nucleotides are TGTGCCAGCAGCGCTCCAACAGAGGGCCCTGCGTTCTTC.

The V and J genes are TRBV4-1 and TRBJ1-5; D is ambiguous. The CDR3 length is 15 residues. From germline, CDR1 is MGHRA and CDR2 YSYEKL. V lost 0 bases, J lost 0 bases, and 6 bases lay in between. DNA of the CDR3: TGCGCCAGCAGCCAAGATCACGGTAGCAATCAGCCCCAGCATTTT. Amino acids: CASSQDHGSNQPQHF.

The genes are TRBV18 and TRBJ1-1; TRBD1 matches at 7 bases. CDR1 is KGHSH and CDR2 is LQKENI in the germline V gene. The CDR3 is made up of 16 amino acids. The ends lost 0 bases at V and 4 bases at J; junction bases unmatched: 8. The CDR3 nucleotides are TGTGCCAGCTCACCACCGGTACAGGGGTTCAGCACTGAAGCTTTCTTT. Its protein is CASSPPVQGFSTEAFF.

The rearrangement joins TRBV5-4 to TRBJ2-6; D is ambiguous. Germline V gene data show CDR1 as SGHNT and CDR2 as YYREEE (reference sequence). V lost 1 base, J lost 0 bases, and 8 bases lay in between. The CDR3 length is 16 residues. The CDR3 region has the DNA TGTGCCAGCAGCTTGCAACGGGTCTCTGGGGCCAACGTCCTGACTTTC. It translates to CASSLQRVSGANVLTF.

The rearrangement joins TRBV5-1 to TRBJ1-4, with D possibly matching TRBD1 (5 bases). The V end was cut by 4 bases, the J end by 8 bases, with 21 bases between. This CDR3 comprises 16 residues. The germline V gene encodes CDR1 SGHRS and CDR2 YFSETQ. The CDR3 region is CASSRDSLGPEEKLFF. The DNA of the CDR3 is TGCGCCAGCAGCCGAGACAGTCTTGGCCCTGAGGAAAAACTGTTTTTT.

The CDR3 here is CASSFFRTGNTIYF. The DNA of the CDR3 is TGTGCCAGCAGCTTCTTTCGTACTGGAAACACCATATATTTT. This chain joins TRBV7-2 and TRBJ1-3; D not resolved. Germline CDR1 and CDR2: SGHTA and FQGNSA. V was cut by 3 bases and J by 2 bases, with 8 bases left in between. This CDR3 is 14 amino acids long.

The rearrangement links TRBV7-9 to TRBJ2-7; 8 bases are shared with TRBD1. The V segment lost 5 bases and the J segment 5 bases; nucleotides outside the gene matches: 11. Looked up from germline, CDR1 is SEHNR and CDR2 is FQNEAQ (reference sequence). The CDR3 is 15 residues long. CDR3 residues: CASSPRQGTLDEQYF. CDR3 DNA: TGTGCCAGCAGCCCCCGACAGGGGACCCTGGACGAGCAGTACTTC.

The table lists this clone with a count of one. V is TRBV30 and J is TRBJ2-7; a possible D gene is TRBD2 (7 bases). The CDR3 covers 13 residues. Germline V gene lookup returns CDR1 GTSNPN and CDR2 SVGIG (reference sequence). V lost 4 bases, J lost 3 bases, and 13 bases lay in between. The CDR3 DNA reads as TGTGCCTGGACGGGGGGCGAGTTCTACGAGCAGTACTTC. This gives the protein CAWTGGEFYEQYF.

This clone came up a few times. This rearrangement joins TRBV9 to TRBJ2-7; D not resolved. The V gene lost 4 bases and the J gene lost 5 bases, with 10 bases spanning the gap. The V gene's germline CDR1 is SGDLS and CDR2 YYNGEE. The CDR3 loop spans 12 amino acids. The CDR3 sequence: CASSSPRDEQYF. The CDR3, as DNA: TGTGCCAGCAGCTCCCCACGGGACGAGCAGTACTTC.

The V and J genes are TRBV7-2 and TRBJ1-1, with 10 bases aligning to TRBD1. Germline V CDR1 and CDR2: SGHTA, FQGNSA. Trimming removed 2 bases from V and 6 bases from J; junction bases left unmatched: 9. This CDR3 contains 16 residues. CDR3 amino acids: CASSLKPTGGAAEAFF. The CDR3 coding sequence is TGTGCCAGCAGCTTAAAGCCGACAGGGGGCGCCGCTGAAGCTTTCTTT.